One and the same sample provided the 14 T cell receptor beta chains below, sequenced in a study of shared clonotypes between healthy human individuals. The protocol was immunoSEQ multiplex PCR, while the TCRdb copy is restricted to in-frame clones and leaves out a portion. The table includes about 2.5 million clones, 85% to 95% detected once. Specimen: naive CD4+ T cells from PBMCs. Subset noted: CD45RA+ positively selected. The receptors were gathered from a man aged 18 to 29 in good health. Some clones in this sample may be carry-over from other donors' samples.

Only a few counts were recorded for this clone. CDR3 in amino acids: CASSRDAELFF. For the CDR3, the DNA is TGTGCCAGCTCACGGGACGCCGAACTGTTTTTT. The rearrangement joins TRBV18 to TRBJ1-4, with a weak D call TRBD1 (5 bases). This CDR3 comprises 11 residues. Trimming removed 4 bases from V and 12 bases from J, with 9 bases in between. Germline loops: CDR1 KGHSH, CDR2 LQKENI.

V and J are TRBV7-2 and TRBJ2-3, with D possibly matching TRBD2 (6 bases). The CDR3 spans 13 residues. Trimming removed 7 bases from V and 8 bases from J, with 16 bases in between. Germline lookup yields CDR1 SGHTA and CDR2 FQGNSA. The CDR3 DNA is TGTGCCAGCACCCTCAAAGGAGGGACTACGCAGTATTTT. This sequence encodes CASTLKGGTTQYF.

This clone was detected once. The chain is built from TRBV6-1 and TRBJ2-7; 8 bases are a match to TRBD1. CDR1 is MNHNS, CDR2 SASEGT, per germline. Trimming cost V 7 bases and J 11 bases; bases outside gene matches: 16. The CDR3 runs 14 residues. The CDR3: CASNLRQGWPLEYF. CDR3 DNA sequence: TGTGCCAGCAACCTACGACAGGGGTGGCCTCTGGAGTACTTC.

A word on this clone: Different DNA sequences within this sample yield the same CDR3. This chain joins TRBV9 and TRBJ1-1; D not resolved. The CDR3 extends over 13 amino acids. CDR1 and CDR2 from the germline V gene are SGDLS and YYNGEE. Trimming pared 0 bases from V and 5 bases from J, leaving 8 bases between. CDR3 DNA sequence: TGTGCCAGCAGCGTAGTCGCAGGTACTGAAGCTTTCTTT. It yields the protein CASSVVAGTEAFF.

This clone was found once. The chain employs TRBV28 and TRBJ1-1; no definite D call. Per germline, CDR1 MDHEN and CDR2 SYDVKM. The CDR3 has 14 amino acids. Trimming removed 8 bases at V and 1 base at J, with 14 bases between. CDR3 region: CASGSSVGNTEAFF. The DNA of the CDR3 is TGTGCCAGCGGGAGTTCTGTAGGGAACACTGAAGCTTTCTTT.

The chain is built from TRBV7-2 and TRBJ2-7; D unresolved. This CDR3 comprises 14 residues. Germline loops: CDR1 SGHTA, CDR2 FQGNSA. The V gene lost 0 bases and the J gene lost 6 bases, with 12 bases spanning the gap. In DNA, the CDR3 is TGTGCCAGCAGCTTAGCAGGGCCCTCTCGCGAGCAGTACTTC. It encodes CASSLAGPSREQYF.

The count of this clone is one. The genes are TRBV5-4 and TRBJ2-2; 8 positions match TRBD2. J lost 1 base, V lost 4 bases, and 9 bases had no gene match. Looked up from germline, CDR1 is SGHNT and CDR2 is YYREEE (reference sequence). The CDR3 is 17 residues long. Here the CDR3 reads CASSPAGAGGNTGELFF. Here the CDR3 DNA reads TGTGCCAGCAGCCCCGCCGGCGCGGGAGGGAACACCGGGGAGCTGTTTTTT.

The chain couples TRBV18 to TRBJ2-7; D may be TRBD1 (6 bases). V gave up 2 bases and J gave up 0 bases, with 11 bases separating them. The CDR3 has 15 residues. Germline V gene lookup returns CDR1 KGHSH and CDR2 LQKENI. The CDR3 DNA reads as TGTGCCAGCTCACCAGAAGGGGGAGCCTCCTACGAGCAGTACTTC. It codes for CASSPEGGASYEQYF.

CDR3 DNA sequence: TGCGCCAGCAGCCATGGGGTGGATTCAGATACGCAGTATTTT. It yields the protein CASSHGVDSDTQYF. This chain uses TRBV4-3 with TRBJ2-3; D is unclear. Trimming pared 3 bases from V and 4 bases from J, leaving 11 bases between. CDR3 length: 14 amino acids. Germline loops: CDR1 LGHNA, CDR2 YSLEER.

This clone was recorded only once. The V gene is TRBV7-9, the J gene TRBJ2-7; a possible D gene is TRBD1 (6 bases). CDR3 length: 15 amino acids. Germline V gives CDR1 SEHNR, CDR2 FQNEAQ (reference sequence). Trimming stripped 3 bases from V and 7 bases from J, with 19 bases between. The CDR3 DNA reads as TGTGCCAGCAGCTTTTCTCAAGCAGGGGTCCTGGAGCAGTACTTC. Translation gives CASSFSQAGVLEQYF.

Worth noting for this clone: This sample also contains other DNA sequences that code for the same CDR3. V gene TRBV18 combines with J gene TRBJ2-7; 13 bases align to TRBD2. Germline assignment: CDR1 KGHSH and CDR2 LQKENI. The V segment lost 3 bases and the J segment 2 bases; nucleotides outside the gene matches: 4. The CDR3 extends over 16 amino acids. CDR3 amino acids: CASSPFGLAGAYEQYF. CDR3 nucleotides: TGTGCCAGCTCACCTTTCGGACTAGCGGGGGCCTACGAGCAGTACTTC. Full variable domain (outside the CDR3, taken from reference TRBV18 and TRBJ2-7): NAGVMQNPRHLVRRRGQEARLRCSPMKGHSHVYWYRQLPEEGLKFMVYLQKENIIDESGMPKERFSAEFPKEGPSILRIQQVVRGDSAAYFCASSPFGLAGAYEQYFGPGTRLTVT.

This sequence joins TRBV28 and TRBJ2-1; D perhaps matches TRBD2 (6 bases). V was cut by 8 bases and J by 4 bases, with 18 bases left in between. The CDR3 length is 15 residues. Germline CDR1 reads MDHEN; CDR2 reads SYDVKM. The CDR3 region has the DNA TGTGCCAGCGTCCCCGAAGCGGGCATTTACAATGAGCAGTTCTTC. Its translation is CASVPEAGIYNEQFF.

For this clone: Distinct nucleotide sequences in the sample also encode this CDR3. The chain carries TRBV7-6 and TRBJ1-4; D unclear. Germline V gives CDR1 SGHVS, CDR2 FNYEAQ. Trimming cost V 5 bases and J 8 bases, with 9 bases left between them. The CDR3 extends over 12 amino acids. CDR3 nucleotides: TGTGCCAGCAGCCCACAAGGGGAAAAACTGTTTTTT. It specifies CASSPQGEKLFF.

The sample holds one count of this clone. The chain carries TRBV7-9 and TRBJ2-3; D assignment may be TRBD1 or TRBD2 (5 bases each). V lost 4 bases and J 3 bases, leaving 11 bases between the germline ends. Germline assignment: CDR1 SEHNR and CDR2 FQNEAQ (reference sequence). The CDR3 is 14 residues long. CDR3 residues: CASSYFRETDTQYF. CDR3 DNA: TGTGCCAGCAGCTACTTCAGGGAGACAGATACGCAGTATTTT.